A selection of T cell receptor beta chains follows, all from one sample in a study of blood T cell repertoires in COVID-19. The table came from immunoSEQ multiplex PCR; TCRdb's copy has only in-frame clones and leaves some out. The data show over 45,000 clones, around four fifths seen once. Material for sequencing was peripheral blood. These receptors came from a woman between 45 and 65 years old with active or convalescent COVID-19. Both conserved end residues are part of each CDR3. D genes are given only for firm matches. Some rows have no size entry. The others give once, few or many, or a class for an expanded clone.

J gene: TRBJ2-3
D gene: .
V gene: TRBV28
clone size: .
CDR3 DNA: TGTGCCAGCAGTTCCTCGGACACTACCCCCACATCAGATACGCAGTATTTT
CDR3 protein: CASSSSDTTPTSDTQYF

J gene: TRBJ2-7
D gene: .
V gene: TRBV7-2
clone size: .
CDR3 DNA: TGTGCCAGCAGCTCCTTACAGCTGCCGCAGTACTTC
CDR3 protein: CASSSLQLPQYF

J gene: TRBJ1-5
D gene: .
V gene: TRBV4-1
clone size: once
CDR3 DNA: TGCGCCAGCAGCCAAGGGGCGAGGGATACCTGGCCCCAGCATTTT
CDR3 protein: CASSQGARDTWPQHF

J gene: TRBJ1-5
D gene: TRBD1
V gene: TRBV19
clone size: .
CDR3 DNA: TGTGCCAGTAGTAGGGACAGGGATTCATCAGCCCAGCATTTT
CDR3 protein: CASSRDRDSSAQHF

J gene: TRBJ1-5
D gene: TRBD1
V gene: TRBV19
clone size: .
CDR3 DNA: TGTGCCAGTAATGGTGGGAGGACAGGTCAGCCCCAGCATTTT
CDR3 protein: CASNGGRTGQPQHF

J gene: TRBJ2-3
D gene: .
V gene: TRBV21-1
clone size: .
CDR3 DNA: TGTGCCAGCACTCCGGGACTCCGAGGGCCAGATACGCAGTATTTT
CDR3 protein: CASTPGLRGPDTQYF

J gene: TRBJ2-1
D gene: TRBD2
V gene: TRBV11-3
clone size: few
CDR3 DNA: TGTGCCAGCTCACTAGCGGGAGCCTACAATGAGCAGTTCTTC
CDR3 protein: CASSLAGAYNEQFF

J gene: TRBJ1-4
D gene: TRBD1
V gene: TRBV9
clone size: .
CDR3 DNA: TGTGCCAGCAGCCCAACACAGGGGTCAAATGAAAAACTGTTTTTT
CDR3 protein: CASSPTQGSNEKLFF

J gene: TRBJ1-1
D gene: .
V gene: TRBV27
clone size: few
CDR3 DNA: TGTGCCAGCAGTTCCAACCCCGGACATGCGAACACTGAAGCTTTCTTT
CDR3 protein: CASSSNPGHANTEAFF

J gene: TRBJ2-2
D gene: TRBD2
V gene: TRBV29-1
clone size: .
CDR3 DNA: TGCAGCGTTGTGGGACTAGCGGAGGCGAACACCGGGGAGCTGTTTTTT
CDR3 protein: CSVVGLAEANTGELFF

J gene: TRBJ1-1
D gene: .
V gene: TRBV3-1/TRBV3-2
clone size: .
CDR3 DNA: TGTGCCAGCAGCCAACCTCTCGACTCTGAAGCTTTCTTT
CDR3 protein: CASSQPLDSEAFF

J gene: TRBJ2-7
D gene: TRBD2
V gene: TRBV7-9
clone size: many
CDR3 DNA: TGTGCCAGCAGCTCCCGGACTAGCGGGGGCCGGGAGCAGTACTTC
CDR3 protein: CASSSRTSGGREQYF

J gene: TRBJ2-1
D gene: .
V gene: TRBV12-3/TRBV12-4
clone size: .
CDR3 DNA: TGTGCCACCTGCCTCGTAGGGGTTGAGCAGTTCTTC
CDR3 protein: CATCLVGVEQFF

J gene: TRBJ2-3
D gene: TRBD2
V gene: TRBV29-1
clone size: .
CDR3 DNA: TGCAGCGTGCCACTAGCGGGAGGGACAGATACGCAGTATTTT
CDR3 protein: CSVPLAGGTDTQYF

J gene: TRBJ2-1
D gene: .
V gene: TRBV27
clone size: .
CDR3 DNA: TGTGCCAGCAGATTGGGGCTTCCAATCTACAATGAGCAGTTCTTC
CDR3 protein: CASRLGLPIYNEQFF